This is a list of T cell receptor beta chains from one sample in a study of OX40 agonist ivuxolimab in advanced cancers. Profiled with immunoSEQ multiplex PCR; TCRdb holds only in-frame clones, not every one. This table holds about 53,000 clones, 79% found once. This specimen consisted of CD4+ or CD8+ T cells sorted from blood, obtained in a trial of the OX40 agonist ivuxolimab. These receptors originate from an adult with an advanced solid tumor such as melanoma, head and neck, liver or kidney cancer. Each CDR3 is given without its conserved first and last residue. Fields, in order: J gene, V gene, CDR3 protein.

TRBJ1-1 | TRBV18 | ASSGQLNSQNTEAF
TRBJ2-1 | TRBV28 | ASSEEEWGVDNEQF
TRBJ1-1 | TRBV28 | ASSLQRQGAITEAF
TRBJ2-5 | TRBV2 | ASSERGPPGTQY
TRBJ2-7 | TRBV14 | ASSKTQGVRN
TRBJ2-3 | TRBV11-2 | ASSLETGGWADTQY
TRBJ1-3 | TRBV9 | ASSVRDTGNTIY
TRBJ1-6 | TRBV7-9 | ASSLVALQGSNSPLH
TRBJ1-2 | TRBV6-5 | ASSYGRGRGYGYT
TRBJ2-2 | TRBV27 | ASSLNRGNGELF
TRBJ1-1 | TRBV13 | ASSLTHVSNTEAF
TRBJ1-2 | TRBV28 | ASSSVTGRSRRYT
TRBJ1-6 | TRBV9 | ASSTHWFASPLH
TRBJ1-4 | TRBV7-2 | ASSLDIGDRGKKLF
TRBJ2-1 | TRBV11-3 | ASSPRGLRGEQF
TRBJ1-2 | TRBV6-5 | ASSQRTGNYGYT
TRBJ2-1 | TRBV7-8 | ASSLASASDEQF
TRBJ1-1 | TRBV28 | ASSLGGQVKAF
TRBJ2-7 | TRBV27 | ASSLIRGDEQY
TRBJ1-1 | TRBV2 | ASSDLWAGGTEAF
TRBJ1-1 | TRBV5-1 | ASSPTGGVNTEAF
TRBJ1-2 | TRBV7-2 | ASSLGTSWSSYGYT